Below, 19 T cell receptor beta chains from the same sample are listed, as sequenced in a study of OX40 agonist ivuxolimab in advanced cancers. TCRdb keeps only in-frame clones here, not all; method: immunoSEQ multiplex PCR. The sample holds 50,000 to 75,000 clones, roughly nine tenths seen once. The input for sequencing was CD4+ or CD8+ T cells sorted from blood, taken in a trial of the OX40 agonist ivuxolimab. These receptors were taken from an adult with an advanced solid tumor such as melanoma, head and neck, liver or kidney cancer.

This chain joins TRBV19 and TRBJ2-3, with D tentatively TRBD1 or TRBD2 (6 bases each). This CDR3 spans 15 amino acids. V dropped 3 bases and J dropped 4 bases, with 14 bases sitting between them. CDR1 and CDR2 (germline): LNHDA, SQIVND (reference sequence). For the CDR3, the DNA is TGTGCCAGTAGTATCGGGGGCAGTTTCGCAGATACGCAGTATTTT. Translated, it gives CASSIGGSFADTQYF.

The chain has TRBV7-9 and TRBJ2-7, with D perhaps TRBD2 (7 bases). The CDR3 is 16 residues long. Germline CDR1 SEHNR, CDR2 FQNEAQ (reference sequence). V gave up 5 bases and J gave up 3 bases, with 20 bases separating them. The chain's CDR3 is CASSGGAGFGGYEQYF. The CDR3 coding sequence is TGTGCCAGCAGCGGGGGGGCAGGATTCGGAGGCTACGAGCAGTACTTC.

This chain joins TRBV9 and TRBJ2-7; TRBD1 is a possible D gene (6 bases). Per germline, CDR1 SGDLS and CDR2 YYNGEE. With 2 bases removed from V and 3 bases from J, the gap between germline ends came to 15 bases. This CDR3 region has 15 residues. CDR3 sequence reads: CASSVQGPNCYEQYF. The CDR3 coding sequence is TGTGCCAGCAGCGTCCAGGGGCCAAATTGCTACGAGCAGTACTTC.

This chain uses TRBV5-8 with TRBJ2-7; 15 nucleotides align to TRBD2. Germline V CDR1 and CDR2: SGHTS, YDEGEE. J was trimmed by 6 bases and V by 4 bases; bases with no gene match: 5. The CDR3 spans 15 residues. The CDR3 DNA reads TGTGCCAGCAGCCTTTGGACTAGCGGGAGGGTCGAGCAGTACTTC. The encoded protein is CASSLWTSGRVEQYF.

V is TRBV19 and J is TRBJ1-1; a possible D gene is TRBD1 (6 bases). This CDR3 is built from 14 residues. Deletions cut 4 bases from V and 10 bases from J, with 19 bases between. Germline CDR1 reads LNHDA; CDR2 reads SQIVND (reference sequence). This CDR3 reads CASSKAGGLWGAFF. The CDR3 region has the DNA TGTGCCAGTAGTAAAGCTGGGGGCCTTTGGGGAGCTTTCTTT.

This chain uses TRBV9 with TRBJ2-2; unclear D gene. CDR1 is SGDLS and CDR2 is YYNGEE in the germline V gene. This CDR3 region has 13 residues. V gave up 0 bases and J gave up 3 bases, with 3 bases separating them. CDR3 bases: TGTGCCAGCAGCGTAGTGTACACCGGGGAGCTGTTTTTT. It translates to CASSVVYTGELFF.

The chain is built from TRBV11-3 and TRBJ2-7; D may be TRBD1 (5 bases). Trimming pared 1 base from V and 2 bases from J, leaving 15 bases between. Germline CDR1 SGHNT, CDR2 YENEEA. The CDR3 consists of 16 residues. CDR3 in amino acids: CASSLVRVLVTYEQYF. The CDR3 region has the DNA TGTGCCAGCAGCTTAGTCAGGGTGTTGGTTACCTACGAGCAGTACTTC.

The chain couples TRBV5-1 to TRBJ2-7; 7 nucleotides agree with TRBD1. Per the germline V gene, CDR1 is SGHRS and CDR2 is YFSETQ. J gave up 3 bases and V 1 base, and 4 bases lay outside the gene matches. The CDR3 has 14 residues. The CDR3 sequence is CASSLIPGGYEQYF. In nucleotides, the CDR3 is TGCGCCAGCAGCTTGATTCCAGGGGGCTACGAGCAGTACTTC.

The CDR3 here is CASSVGLADNEQFF. The DNA for the CDR3 is TGTGCCAGCAGTGTGGGACTAGCGGACAATGAGCAGTTCTTC. The chain uses TRBV27 and TRBJ2-1; TRBD2 agrees at 11 bases. This CDR3 spans 14 amino acids. J gave up 5 bases and V 5 bases, and 2 bases lay outside the gene matches. Germline assignment: CDR1 MNHEY and CDR2 SMNVEV (reference sequence).

This rearrangement joins TRBV7-9 to TRBJ2-1; TRBD2 agrees at 9 bases. CDR1 and CDR2 from the germline V gene are SEHNR and FQNEAQ (reference sequence). The CDR3 runs 14 residues. V dropped 5 bases and J dropped 4; count of bases not matched to a gene: 3. The DNA of the CDR3 is TGTGCCAGCAGCCAGCTAGCGGGGTACAATGAGCAGTTCTTC. This codes for CASSQLAGYNEQFF.

This clone was counted a single time. J is TRBJ2-7 and V is TRBV10-1; D may be TRBD1 (6 bases). V lost 5 bases to trimming and J lost 2 bases, with 16 bases between them. CDR3 length: 15 amino acids. Germline-derived CDR1 and CDR2 are WNHNN and SYGVQD (reference sequence). The CDR3 bases are TGCGCCAGCAGTAGACAGGAATGGGTGACCTACGAGCAGTACTTC. It yields the protein CASSRQEWVTYEQYF.

This clone was seen a handful of times. The V call is TRBV30, the J call TRBJ1-1, with D possibly matching TRBD1 (5 bases). Between the trimmed V and J ends, which lost 0 bases and 1 base, there was a span of 6 bases. The CDR3 loop spans 13 amino acids. In germline, CDR1 is GTSNPN, CDR2 SVGIG (reference sequence). CDR3 amino acids: CAWSVQGNTEAFF. In nucleotides, the CDR3 is TGTGCCTGGAGTGTGCAGGGGAACACTGAAGCTTTCTTT.

The genes are TRBV9 and TRBJ2-3; 9 bases align to TRBD2. The length of the CDR3 is 14 residues. The germline V gene has CDR1 SGDLS and CDR2 YYNGEE. Trimming removed 0 bases from V and 4 bases from J; junction bases left unmatched: 0. CDR3 bases: TGTGCCAGCAGCGTAGGCGGGGGGGCAGATACGCAGTATTTT. Residues: CASSVGGGADTQYF.

The V and J genes are TRBV19 and TRBJ1-2; TRBD1 agrees at 9 bases. This CDR3 spans 12 amino acids. Germline V gene data show CDR1 as LNHDA and CDR2 as SQIVND (reference sequence). The trim removed 5 bases at V and 7 bases at J, leaving 2 bases unmatched. In nucleotides, the CDR3 is TGTGCCAGTAGTGGGACAGGGCTTGGCTACACCTTC. Protein sequence: CASSGTGLGYTF.

The CDR3 loop reads CASSIIAGGQGSSYNEQFF. CDR3 bases: TGTGCCAGCAGCATCATAGCGGGAGGGCAGGGGAGCTCCTACAATGAGCAGTTCTTC. The rearrangement uses TRBV7-3 and TRBJ2-1; 11 bases map to TRBD2. Germline V lookup: CDR1 SGHTA, CDR2 FQGTGA. V dropped 5 bases and J dropped 0; count of bases not matched to a gene: 12. This CDR3 has 19 amino acids.

The rearrangement joins TRBV29-1 to TRBJ2-7; 9 bases map to TRBD1. Trimming at V came to 1 base and at J to 0 bases, leaving 7 bases not matched to a gene. The CDR3 is made up of 16 amino acids. Looked up from germline, CDR1 is SQVTM and CDR2 is ANQGSEA. The CDR3, as DNA: TGCAGCGTTGAAGGGACGGACAGGGGCGACTCCTACGAGCAGTACTTC. Its translation is CSVEGTDRGDSYEQYF.

The chain recombines TRBV11-2 with TRBJ2-7, with 10 nucleotides matching TRBD2. With V trimmed by 0 bases and J by 4 bases, 6 bases remained unmatched. Germline CDR1 reads SGHAT; CDR2 reads FQNNGV. There are 16 residues in the CDR3. CDR3 DNA sequence: TGTGCCAGCAGCTTAGATTCTAGCGGGAGTTTATACGAGCAGTACTTC. It yields the protein CASSLDSSGSLYEQYF. The whole variable domain, filled in from reference TRBV11-2 and TRBJ2-7, reads EAGVAQSPRYKIIEKRQSVAFWCNPISGHATLYWYQQILGQGPKLLIQFQNNGVVDDSQLPKDRFSAERLKGVDSTLKIQPAKLEDSAVYLCASSLDSSGSLYEQYFGPGTRLTVT.

CDR3 in amino acids: CASSSTGGSFYEQYF. The DNA for the CDR3 is TGTGCCAGCAGCTCAACAGGGGGCTCATTCTACGAGCAGTACTTC. This chain connects TRBV6-5 to TRBJ2-7, with 9 bases aligning to TRBD1. The ends lost 6 bases at V and 3 bases at J; junction bases unmatched: 9. Germline V lookup: CDR1 MNHEY, CDR2 SVGAGI. This CDR3 comprises 15 residues.

This clone was observed once. This chain uses TRBV5-1 with TRBJ1-1; D remains ambiguous. CDR3 length equals 14 residues. The V end lost 1 base, the J end lost 6 bases, and 13 bases lay between the germline ends. CDR1 SGHRS and CDR2 YFSETQ come from the germline V gene. The CDR3 nucleotides are TGCGCCAGCAGCTTGTACAGCGGTGGGTCTGAAGCTTTCTTT. Translating gives CASSLYSGGSEAFF.